This T cell receptor (beta chain) is from a study of T cell responses to AZD1222 COVID-19 vaccine. Notes on this clone: Its antigen is unknown.

There are 15 residues in the CDR3. With 4 bases removed from V and 4 bases from J, the gap between germline ends came to 16 bases. Germline V gene data show CDR1 as SGHAT and CDR2 as FQDESV (reference sequence). This table comes from immunoSEQ multiplex PCR, and its TCRdb copy is limited to in-frame clones, with some not included. Of about 140,000 clones detected, 70% to 90% appear once; the ten largest clones hold 1.9%. Study results and limitations: Donors in the cohort were predominantly white British and more often female, and clonal diversity was possibly underestimated. Close to half of spike-specific TCRs reportedly recognize unmutated variant regions.

This clonotype originated in an adult in good health. The chain has TRBV11-1 and TRBJ1-2, with D possibly being TRBD1 (6 bases). Sequenced material: peripheral blood, taken on day 0 of AZD1222 vaccination. This CDR3 reads CASSSDRDTVYGYTF. CDR3 sequence (DNA): TGTGCCAGCAGCTCCGATCGGGACACAGTCTATGGCTACACCTTC. Filled out from reference TRBV11-1 and TRBJ1-2, the complete variable domain reads EAEVAQSPRYKITEKSQAVAFWCDPISGHATLYWYRQILGQGPELLVQFQDESVVDDSQLPKDRFSAERLKGVDSTLKIQPAELGDSAMYLCASSSDRDTVYGYTFGSGTRLTVV.